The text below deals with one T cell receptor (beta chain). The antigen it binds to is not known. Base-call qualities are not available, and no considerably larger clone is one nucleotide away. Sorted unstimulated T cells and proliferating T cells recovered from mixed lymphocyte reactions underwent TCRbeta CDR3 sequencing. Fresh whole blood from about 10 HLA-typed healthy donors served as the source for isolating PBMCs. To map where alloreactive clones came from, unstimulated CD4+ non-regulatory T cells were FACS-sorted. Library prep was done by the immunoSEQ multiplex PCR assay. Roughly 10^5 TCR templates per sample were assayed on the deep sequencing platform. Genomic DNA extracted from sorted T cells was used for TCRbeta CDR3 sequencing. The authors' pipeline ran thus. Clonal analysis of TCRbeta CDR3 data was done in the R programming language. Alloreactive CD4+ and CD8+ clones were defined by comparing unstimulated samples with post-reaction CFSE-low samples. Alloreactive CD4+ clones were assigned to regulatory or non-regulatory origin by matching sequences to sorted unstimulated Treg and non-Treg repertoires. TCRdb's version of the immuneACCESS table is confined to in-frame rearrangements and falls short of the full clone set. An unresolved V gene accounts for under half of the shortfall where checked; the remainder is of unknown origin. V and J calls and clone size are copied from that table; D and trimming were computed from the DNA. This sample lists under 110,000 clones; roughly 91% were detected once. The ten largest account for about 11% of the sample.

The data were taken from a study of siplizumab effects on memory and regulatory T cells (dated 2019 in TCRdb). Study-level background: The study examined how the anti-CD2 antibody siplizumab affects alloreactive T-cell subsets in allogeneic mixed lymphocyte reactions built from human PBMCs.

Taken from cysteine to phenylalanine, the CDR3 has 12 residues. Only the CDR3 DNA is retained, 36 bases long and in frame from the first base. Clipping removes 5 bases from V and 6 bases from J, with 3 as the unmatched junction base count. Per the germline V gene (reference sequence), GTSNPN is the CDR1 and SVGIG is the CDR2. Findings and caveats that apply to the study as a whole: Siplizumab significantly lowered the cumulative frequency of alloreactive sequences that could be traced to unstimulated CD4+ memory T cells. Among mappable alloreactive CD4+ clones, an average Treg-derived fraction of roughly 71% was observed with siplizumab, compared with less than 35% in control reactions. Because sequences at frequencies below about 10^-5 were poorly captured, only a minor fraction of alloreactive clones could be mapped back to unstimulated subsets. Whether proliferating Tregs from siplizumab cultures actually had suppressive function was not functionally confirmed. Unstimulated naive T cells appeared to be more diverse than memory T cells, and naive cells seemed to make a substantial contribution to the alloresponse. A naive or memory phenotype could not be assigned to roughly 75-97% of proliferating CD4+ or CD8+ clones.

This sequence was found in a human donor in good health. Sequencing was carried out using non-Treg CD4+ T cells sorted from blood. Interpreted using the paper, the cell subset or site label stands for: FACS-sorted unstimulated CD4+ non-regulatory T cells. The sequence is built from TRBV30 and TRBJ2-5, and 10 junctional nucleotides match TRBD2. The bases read TGTGCCTGGCTAGCGGGAGCGAAGACCCAGTACTTC. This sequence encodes CAWLAGAKTQYF.